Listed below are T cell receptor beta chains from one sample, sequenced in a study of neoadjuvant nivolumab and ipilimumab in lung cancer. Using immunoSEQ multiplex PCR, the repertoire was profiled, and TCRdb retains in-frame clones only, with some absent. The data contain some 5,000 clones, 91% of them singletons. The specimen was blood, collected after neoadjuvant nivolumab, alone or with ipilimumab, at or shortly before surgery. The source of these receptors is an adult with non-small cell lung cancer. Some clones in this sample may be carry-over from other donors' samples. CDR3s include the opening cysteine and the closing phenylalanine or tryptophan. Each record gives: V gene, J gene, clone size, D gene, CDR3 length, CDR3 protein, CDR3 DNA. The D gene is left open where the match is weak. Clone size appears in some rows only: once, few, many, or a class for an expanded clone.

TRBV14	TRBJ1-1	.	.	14	CASSPLGWGTEAFF	TGTGCCAGCAGCCCGTTGGGGTGGGGGACTGAAGCTTTCTTT
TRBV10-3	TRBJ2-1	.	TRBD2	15	CAISVGTSGSGEQFF	TGTGCCATCAGTGTAGGTACTAGCGGGAGTGGGGAGCAGTTCTTC
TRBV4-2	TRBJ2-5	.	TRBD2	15	CASSLRLAPQETQYF	TGTGCCAGCAGCTTAAGACTAGCTCCCCAAGAGACCCAGTACTTC
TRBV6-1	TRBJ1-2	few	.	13	CASSEGTGSGYTF	TGTGCCAGCAGTGAAGGGACGGGCAGTGGCTACACCTTC
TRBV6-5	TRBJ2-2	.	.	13	CATRRGGPGELFF	TGTGCCACCCGCCGTGGGGGCCCCGGGGAGCTGTTTTTT
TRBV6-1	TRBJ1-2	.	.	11	CASSEFSGYTF	TGTGCCAGCAGTGAATTTAGTGGCTACACCTTC
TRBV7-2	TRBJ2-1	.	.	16	CASSSLWTGRDNEQFF	TGTGCCAGCAGCTCGCTTTGGACAGGGAGGGACAATGAGCAGTTCTTC
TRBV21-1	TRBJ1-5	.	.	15	CASNTGRVGDQPQHF	TGTGCCAGCAACACGGGCAGGGTGGGAGACCAGCCCCAGCATTTT
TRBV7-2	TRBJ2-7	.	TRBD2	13	CASSGGLAGPQYF	TGTGCCAGCAGCGGGGGGCTAGCGGGGCCGCAGTACTTC
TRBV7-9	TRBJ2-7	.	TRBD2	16	CASSLGLAGDNGEQYF	TGTGCCAGCAGCTTAGGACTAGCGGGAGACAATGGCGAGCAGTACTTC
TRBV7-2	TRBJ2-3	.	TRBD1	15	CASSSSLGTGKSQYF	TGTGCCAGCAGCTCTAGCCTGGGGACAGGCAAGTCGCAGTATTTT
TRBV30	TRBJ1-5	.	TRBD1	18	CAWSNPPTGGGWNQPQHF	TGTGCCTGGAGTAATCCCCCGACAGGGGGCGGATGGAATCAGCCCCAGCATTTT
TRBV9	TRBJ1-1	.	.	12	CASSKVAGEAFF	TGTGCCAGCTCCAAAGTGGCAGGTGAAGCTTTCTTT
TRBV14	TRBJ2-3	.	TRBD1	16	CASSPTRDRMTDTQYF	TGTGCCAGCAGCCCGACACGGGACAGAATGACAGATACGCAGTATTTT
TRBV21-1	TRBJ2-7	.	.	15	CASSSDREFRYEQYF	TGTGCCAGCAGCAGTGACCGGGAGTTTCGCTACGAGCAGTACTTC
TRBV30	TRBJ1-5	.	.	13	CAWSVQGGQPQHF	TGTGCCTGGAGTGTCCAGGGAGGGCAGCCCCAGCATTTT
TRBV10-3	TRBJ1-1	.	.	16	CAISESDGQGKSEAFF	TGTGCCATCAGTGAGTCTGACGGGCAGGGGAAGTCTGAAGCTTTCTTT
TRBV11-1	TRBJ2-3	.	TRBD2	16	CASSLAMGLARDTQYF	TGTGCCAGCAGCTTAGCGATGGGACTAGCGCGGGATACGCAGTATTTT
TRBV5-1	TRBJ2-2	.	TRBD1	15	CASSQGQGVTGELFF	TGCGCCAGCAGCCAGGGACAGGGTGTCACCGGGGAGCTGTTTTTT
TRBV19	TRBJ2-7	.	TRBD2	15	CASSERLAGLYEQYF	TGTGCCAGTAGCGAAAGACTAGCGGGTCTCTACGAGCAGTACTTC
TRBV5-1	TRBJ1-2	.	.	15	CASSLESSTDYGYTF	TGCGCCAGCAGCTTGGAATCGAGTACCGACTATGGCTACACCTTC
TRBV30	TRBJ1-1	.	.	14	CAWSNGGRVSEAFF	TGTGCCTGGAGTAACGGCGGCAGAGTGTCTGAAGCTTTCTTT
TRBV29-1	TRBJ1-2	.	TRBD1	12	CSVDRGRQGYTF	TGCAGCGTAGACAGGGGAAGACAGGGCTACACCTTC